This TCR beta chain was profiled in a study of tissue T cells after allogeneic stem cell transplantation. Study outcomes and limitations: Anatomically similar tissues had similar TCR repertoires within each patient.

Described time point: mouse harvest day 14 after allogeneic transplant. Mouse grafts combined 10^7 T-cell-depleted bone marrow cells with 10^6 splenic CD5+ T cells. Mice had MHC-mismatched B6 into BALB/c GVHD, sampled day 7 or 14. This clone was detected a few times. The antigen is not known. Gene names are mouse gene names. The CDR3 end lies 1 residue beyond the end of the read and is filled in from the germline J gene. TCRbeta CDR3 was sequenced at survey depth with template counts. Data came from immunoSEQ multiplex PCR; TCRdb stores just in-frame clones and leaves some out. The repertoire holds more than 4,500 clones, with under 50% as singletons. Germline CDR1 and CDR2: SGHDT and FRDEAV. CDR3 length: 12 residues. Trimming stripped 4 bases from V and 6 bases from J, with 9 bases between.

The receptor's source is a female BALB/c mouse given C57BL/6 T cells with graft-versus-host disease after an allogeneic hematopoietic cell transplant. The sample was gut tissue. The rearrangement uses TRBV14 and TRBJ2-5, with D maybe TRBD1 (6 bases). The CDR3 reads CASSQGRDTQYF. The DNA read from the CDR3 is TGTGCCAGCAGTCAGGGGAGGGACACCCAGTAC.